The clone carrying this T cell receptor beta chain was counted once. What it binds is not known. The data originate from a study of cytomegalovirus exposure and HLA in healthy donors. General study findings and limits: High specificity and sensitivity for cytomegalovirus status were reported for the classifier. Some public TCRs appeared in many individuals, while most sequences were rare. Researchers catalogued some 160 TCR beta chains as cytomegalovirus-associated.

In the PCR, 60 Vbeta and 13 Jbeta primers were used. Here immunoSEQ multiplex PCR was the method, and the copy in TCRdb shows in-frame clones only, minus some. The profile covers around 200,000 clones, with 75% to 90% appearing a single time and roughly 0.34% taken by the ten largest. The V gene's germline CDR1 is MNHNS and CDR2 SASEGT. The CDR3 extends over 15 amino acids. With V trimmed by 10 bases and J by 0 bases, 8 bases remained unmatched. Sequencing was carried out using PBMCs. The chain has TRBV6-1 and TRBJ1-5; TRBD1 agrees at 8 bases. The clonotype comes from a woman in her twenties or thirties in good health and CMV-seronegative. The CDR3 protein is CATGTGPYSNQPQHF. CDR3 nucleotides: TGTGCCACCGGGACAGGCCCTTATAGCAATCAGCCCCAGCATTTT.